This TCR beta chain comes out of a study of cytomegalovirus exposure and HLA in healthy donors. Vbeta (60) and Jbeta (13) primers were used in the PCR. The repertoire was sequenced with immunoSEQ multiplex PCR; TCRdb's copy has only in-frame clones and lacks some. The sample lists about 190,000 clones; roughly three quarters were seen once. Germline CDR1 is MDHEN and CDR2 is SYDVKM. The CDR3 is made up of 14 amino acids. Germline trimming cut 11 bases from V and 2 bases from J; bases unmatched to any gene: 10. The TCR was taken from a woman younger than 35 in good health and CMV-seronegative. Material for sequencing was PBMCs. This sequence joins TRBV28 and TRBJ2-3, with 7 bases fitting TRBD2. CDR3 nucleotides: TGTGCCTCCTCCCGGCTAGCGGTCACAGATACGCAGTATTTT. Protein product: CASSRLAVTDTQYF. The entire variable domain, with the rest obtained from reference TRBV28 and TRBJ2-3, is as follows: DVKVTQSSRYLVKRTGEKVFLECVQDMDHENMFWYRQDPGLGLRLIYFSYDVKMKEKGDIPEGYSVSREKKERFSLILESASTNQTSMYLCASSRLAVTDTQYFGPGTRLTVL.